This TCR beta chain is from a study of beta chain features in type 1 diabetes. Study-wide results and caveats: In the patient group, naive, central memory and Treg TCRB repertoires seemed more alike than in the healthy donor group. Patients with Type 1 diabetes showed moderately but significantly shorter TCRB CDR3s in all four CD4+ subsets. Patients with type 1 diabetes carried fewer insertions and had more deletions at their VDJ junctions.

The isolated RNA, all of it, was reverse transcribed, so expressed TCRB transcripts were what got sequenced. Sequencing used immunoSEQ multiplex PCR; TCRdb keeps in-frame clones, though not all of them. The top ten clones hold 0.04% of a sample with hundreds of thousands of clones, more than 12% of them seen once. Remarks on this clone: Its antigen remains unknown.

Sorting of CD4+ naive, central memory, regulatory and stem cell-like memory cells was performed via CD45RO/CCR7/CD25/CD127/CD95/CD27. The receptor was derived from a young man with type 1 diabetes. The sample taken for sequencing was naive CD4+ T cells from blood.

The CDR3 is CATWGGDTQYF. DNA for the CDR3: TGCGCCACCTGGGGGGGAGATACGCAGTATTTT. V and J are TRBV5-1 and TRBJ2-3, with 7 nucleotides matching TRBD2. Unmatched junction bases numbered 3, after V lost 9 bases and J lost 5 bases. The germline CDR1 and CDR2 sequences are SGHRS and YFSETQ. CDR3 length: 11 residues. Based on the CDR3 plus reference TRBV5-1 and TRBJ2-3, the full variable domain is KAGVTQTPRYLIKTRGQQVTLSCSPISGHRSVSWYQQTPGQGLQFLFEYFSETQRNKGNFPGRFSGRQFSNSRSEMNVSTLELGDSALYLCATWGGDTQYFGPGTRLTVL.